These 16 T cell receptor beta chains were sequenced from one sample in a study of T cell responses to AZD1222 COVID-19 vaccine. Only in-frame clones appear in the TCRdb table, and some are missing; sequencing was by immunoSEQ multiplex PCR. The table shows under 150,000 clones, with about nine tenths occurring only once. Sequenced here: peripheral blood, sampled on day 0 of AZD1222 vaccination. The receptors come from an adult in good health.

This chain uses TRBV21-1 with TRBJ2-7; the DNA was not used to check the table's D call, TRBD2. TRBV21-1 is a pseudogene locus. This CDR3 comprises 14 residues. The CDR3 DNA follows: TGTGCCAGCAGCCGCGGGAGCTCTACTTACGAGCAGTACTTC. This translates into CASSRGSSTYEQYF.

V gene TRBV20-1 combines with J gene TRBJ2-1; D remains unclear. The CDR3 consists of 11 residues. The germline V and J ends were trimmed by 6 bases and 3 bases, with 6 bases remaining between them. Germline loops: CDR1 DFQATT, CDR2 SNEGSKA (reference sequence). CDR3 DNA sequence: TGCAGTGCCCTCGACTACAATGAGCAGTTCTTC. It translates to CSALDYNEQFF.

V and J are TRBV27 and TRBJ2-3; TRBD2 is a possible D gene (7 bases). Trimming removed 1 base from V and 2 bases from J, with 16 bases in between. The CDR3 runs to 17 residues. CDR1 and CDR2 from the germline V gene are MNHEY and SMNVEV (reference sequence). CDR3 sequence: CASSLYRGAGATDTQYF. The CDR3 nucleotides are TGTGCCAGCAGTTTATATCGGGGGGCTGGGGCCACAGATACGCAGTATTTT.

The V call is TRBV29-1, the J call TRBJ1-1, with TRBD1 matching over 7 bases. This CDR3 has 12 residues. J lost 5 bases, V lost 7 bases, and 7 bases had no gene match. Looked up from germline, CDR1 is SQVTM and CDR2 is ANQGSEA. As DNA, the CDR3 is TGCAGCGCCGACAGGGAGCGGACTGAAGCTTTCTTT. Protein: CSADRERTEAFF.

The chain recombines TRBV19 with TRBJ2-7, with 8 positions matching TRBD2. Looked up from germline, CDR1 is LNHDA and CDR2 is SQIVND (reference sequence). This CDR3 region has 16 residues. Trimming cost V 1 base and J 2 bases; bases outside gene matches: 7. The CDR3 DNA follows: TGTGCCAGTAGTATAGTTCCTAGCGGGCAAACCTACGAGCAGTACTTC. It specifies CASSIVPSGQTYEQYF.

This chain links TRBV29-1 with TRBJ2-7; tentatively, D is TRBD1 (6 bases). Germline CDR1 reads SQVTM; CDR2 reads ANQGSEA. Deletions cut 4 bases from V and 2 bases from J, with 12 bases between. The CDR3 runs 13 residues. The CDR3 DNA is TGCAGCGTTGTCAAACAGGGAGCCTACGAGCAGTACTTC. Encoded protein: CSVVKQGAYEQYF.

This chain joins TRBV7-9 and TRBJ2-2; the D gene is possibly TRBD2 (6 bases). This CDR3 contains 16 residues. Between the trimmed V and J ends, which lost 0 bases and 5 bases, there was a span of 13 bases. The germline CDR1 and CDR2 sequences are SEHNR and FQNEAQ (reference sequence). CDR3 DNA: TGTGCCAGCAGCTTAGCTGGCGGTGGAGGGACCGGGGAGCTGTTTTTT. Protein: CASSLAGGGGTGELFF.

This clone appeared a single time. The CDR3 reads CASSQGGSQGGSPLHF. As DNA, the CDR3 is TGTGCCAGCAGCCAAGGAGGGAGCCAGGGCGGTTCACCCCTCCACTTT. V and J are TRBV14 and TRBJ1-6, with D maybe TRBD1 (5 bases). The CDR3 has 16 residues. From germline, CDR1 is SGHDN and CDR2 FVKESK. Trimming cost V 1 base and J 9 bases, with 16 bases left between them.

This chain uses TRBV7-9 with TRBJ1-2; 10 bases fit TRBD1. Per germline, CDR1 SEHNR and CDR2 FQNEAQ (reference sequence). This CDR3 has 14 amino acids. The junction had 8 bases not matched to a gene; V was cut back by 5 bases and J by 8 bases. The CDR3 protein is CASSRGTGDRGYTF. CDR3 DNA: TGTGCCAGCAGCCGGGGGACAGGGGATCGGGGCTACACCTTC.

This clone has just one count. The chain links TRBV19 to TRBJ2-3; the match to TRBD2 covers 12 bases. Germline values: CDR1 LNHDA, CDR2 SQIVND (reference sequence). CDR3 length equals 19 residues. After removal of 5 bases from V and 0 bases from J, the junction contained 12 bases not matched to a gene. In DNA, the CDR3 is TGTGCCAGTAGTTTCCAGACTAGCGGGGGACCTCGTAGCACAGATACGCAGTATTTT. It is translated as CASSFQTSGGPRSTDTQYF.

This sequence joins TRBV2 and TRBJ1-3, with TRBD1 matching over 7 bases. CDR1 and CDR2 (germline): SNHLY, FYNNEI. The CDR3 runs to 17 residues. Trimming removed 6 bases from V and 3 bases from J; junction bases left unmatched: 14. CDR3 amino acids: CASSEYRDSVNGNTIYF. The CDR3 nucleotides are TGTGCCAGCAGCGAGTACCGGGACAGCGTAAATGGAAACACCATATATTTT.

The chain is built from TRBV24-1 and TRBJ2-1; D is ambiguous. This CDR3 has 18 residues. V lost 4 bases and J lost 7, with 25 bases in between. CDR1 is KGHDR, CDR2 SFDVKD, per germline. CDR3 sequence reads: CATSDPDPTLGGGNEQFF. The DNA of the CDR3 is TGTGCCACCAGTGACCCAGATCCGACCCTGGGTGGTGGGAATGAGCAGTTCTTC.

This clone is a singleton in its sample. V gene TRBV28 combines with J gene TRBJ2-5; tentative D call: TRBD2 (6 bases). This CDR3 comprises 15 residues. V dropped 3 bases and J dropped 5 bases, with 16 bases sitting between them. Germline-derived CDR1 and CDR2 are MDHEN and SYDVKM. CDR3 loop: CASSFILRGLETQYF. CDR3 in DNA: TGTGCCAGCAGTTTCATCCTAAGGGGACTGGAGACCCAGTACTTC.

This chain links TRBV28 with TRBJ1-2; D ambiguous. Germline loops: CDR1 MDHEN, CDR2 SYDVKM. This CDR3 comprises 13 residues. The V end lost 6 bases, the J end lost 3 bases, and 11 bases lay between the germline ends. Here the CDR3 reads CASRKPLYYGYTF. The CDR3 nucleotides read TGTGCCAGCAGAAAACCCCTGTACTATGGCTACACCTTC.

The table lists this clone with a count of one. The chain carries TRBV9 and TRBJ2-1; D remains unclear. V dropped 4 bases and J dropped 6 bases, with 20 bases sitting between them. The CDR3 loop spans 16 amino acids. Germline V gene data show CDR1 as SGDLS and CDR2 as YYNGEE. In nucleotides, the CDR3 is TGTGCCAGCAGCCCCGAACTTTTAGACTTGAGCAATGAGCAGTTCTTC. This sequence encodes CASSPELLDLSNEQFF.

The genes are TRBV5-1 and TRBJ1-1; no definite D call. Germline assignment: CDR1 SGHRS and CDR2 YFSETQ. The length of the CDR3 is 13 residues. V dropped 2 bases and J dropped 3 bases, with 8 bases sitting between them. The CDR3 is CASSFFGDTEAFF. The DNA for the CDR3 is TGCGCCAGCAGCTTTTTCGGAGACACTGAAGCTTTCTTT.